A single sample is the source of the 11 T cell receptor beta chains below, sequenced in a study of blood T cell repertoires in COVID-19. Data came from immunoSEQ multiplex PCR; TCRdb stores just in-frame clones and leaves some out. The sample yields around 160,000 clones, about 86% seen once. Source material: peripheral blood. The receptors shown here come from a woman at least 80 years old with acute or convalescent COVID-19.

This chain connects TRBV6-5 to TRBJ2-4; TRBD2 matches at 7 bases. The CDR3 is 13 residues long. J gave up 8 bases and V 5 bases, and 6 bases lay outside the gene matches. The V gene's germline CDR1 is MNHEY and CDR2 SVGAGI. The CDR3 here is CASSRGVRDIQYF. The CDR3 DNA reads TGTGCCAGCAGTCGGGGGGTTCGGGACATTCAGTACTTC.

The chain carries TRBV5-1 and TRBJ2-2, with D perhaps matching TRBD2 (7 bases). V lost 0 bases to trimming and J lost 0 bases, with 9 bases between them. Germline CDR1 and CDR2: SGHRS and YFSETQ. The CDR3 is made up of 16 amino acids. For the CDR3, the DNA is TGCGCCAGCAGCTTGGAGGGGGGGCCGAACACCGGGGAGCTGTTTTTT. Translation: CASSLEGGPNTGELFF.

V usage is TRBV12-3 or TRBV12-4 and J usage is TRBJ2-1; D possibly corresponds to TRBD2 (6 bases). Trimming shortened V by 3 bases and J by 6 bases, and 9 bases separated the two germline ends. This CDR3 is built from 13 residues. CDR3 protein: CASSFPGGNEQFF. As DNA, the CDR3 is TGTGCCAGCAGTTTTCCCGGGGGCAATGAGCAGTTCTTC.

A few counts support this clone. The same CDR3 also results from other DNA sequences found in this sample. The chain joins TRBV18 to TRBJ1-1, with D possibly TRBD1 on 5 matching bases. This CDR3 is built from 13 residues. V was pared by 3 bases and J by 3 bases, with 8 bases between. Per germline, CDR1 KGHSH and CDR2 LQKENI. The CDR3 is CASSPGQDTEAFF. In DNA form, the CDR3 reads TGTGCCAGCTCACCGGGGCAGGACACTGAAGCTTTCTTT.

The genes are TRBV6-5 and TRBJ2-5; 9 nucleotides match TRBD2. Trimming at V came to 1 base and at J to 5 bases, leaving 5 bases not matched to a gene. Germline V gives CDR1 MNHEY, CDR2 SVGAGI. The CDR3 runs 15 residues. CDR3 bases: TGTGCCAGCAGTTACTTGGTAGCGGGGGTGGAGACCCAGTACTTC. It yields the protein CASSYLVAGVETQYF.

V is TRBV4-1 and J is TRBJ2-7; 7 bases agree with TRBD2. V lost 1 base to trimming and J lost 0 bases; unmatched junction nucleotides: 9. The CDR3 runs to 17 residues. Germline V CDR1 and CDR2: MGHRA, YSYEKL. DNA of the CDR3: TGCGCCAGCAGCCAAGGAAATGGGCTAGCGGCCTCCTACGAGCAGTACTTC. It specifies CASSQGNGLAASYEQYF.

This chain links TRBV2 with TRBJ1-2, with unresolved D. The length of the CDR3 is 13 residues. The V and J ends lost 8 bases and 2 bases respectively, with 12 bases between them. Germline V gene lookup returns CDR1 SNHLY and CDR2 FYNNEI. The CDR3, as DNA: TGTGCCAGCCTAAGAACAGTAAACTATGGCTACACCTTC. It specifies CASLRTVNYGYTF.

The chain combines TRBV5-6 with TRBJ2-3; possible D gene TRBD1, 6 bases. Germline lookup yields CDR1 SGHDT and CDR2 YYEEEE. The length of the CDR3 is 14 residues. Trimming left V 0 bases short and J 3 bases short, with 8 bases between. The CDR3 sequence: CASSLGGQTDTQYF. CDR3 bases: TGTGCCAGCAGCTTGGGGGGGCAAACAGATACGCAGTATTTT.

The J gene is TRBJ2-5, the V gene TRBV9, with D tentatively TRBD1 (6 bases). The CDR3 runs 15 residues. Trimming pared 0 bases from V and 1 base from J, leaving 10 bases between. Germline-derived CDR1 and CDR2 are SGDLS and YYNGEE. The CDR3 sequence: CASSVDGTSQETQYF. The CDR3 DNA follows: TGTGCCAGCAGCGTAGATGGGACATCCCAAGAGACCCAGTACTTC.

This clone was observed once. J is TRBJ2-5 and V is TRBV13, with 7 positions matching TRBD1. Germline V gene data show CDR1 as PRHDT and CDR2 as FYEKMQ (reference sequence). This CDR3 region has 15 residues. The trim removed 6 bases at V and 0 bases at J, leaving 7 bases unmatched. In DNA, the CDR3 is TGTGCCAGCAGACGATACACAGGGGACCAAGAGACCCAGTACTTC. Protein: CASRRYTGDQETQYF.

The J gene is TRBJ2-1, the V gene TRBV7-2, with 12 bases that match TRBD2. Trimming at V came to 4 bases and at J to 2 bases, leaving 9 bases not matched to a gene. CDR1 and CDR2 (germline): SGHTA, FQGNSA. The CDR3 is 18 amino acids. The CDR3: CASSSPTSGSTPYNEQFF. The CDR3 region has the DNA TGTGCCAGCAGCTCCCCGACTAGCGGGAGCACCCCCTACAATGAGCAGTTCTTC.